This T cell receptor (beta chain) was sequenced in a study of blood T cell repertoires in COVID-19. Measured with immunoSEQ multiplex PCR; TCRdb has only the in-frame clones, and not every one. The sample has some 250,000 clones; about 89% are singletons. Sequenced: PBMCs or T cells enriched from blood (not recorded which). This clonotype was obtained from a man between 40 and 49 years old who had recovered from COVID-19.

The CDR3 here is CAIGREVGYTF. CDR3 DNA: TGTGCCATAGGAAGAGAGGTCGGCTACACCTTC. J is TRBJ1-2 and V is TRBV28; no clear D gene. The CDR3 length is 11 residues. Germline CDR1 MDHEN, CDR2 SYDVKM. With 10 bases removed from V and 8 bases from J, the gap between germline ends came to 14 bases.